These 22 T cell receptor beta chains originate from one sample sequenced in a study of blood T cells in healthy people across ages. A sample-barcoded 5' primer and a J-beta primer mix were used in a second PCR of roughly 6 to 11 cycles. TCRdb re-called the 5' RACE reads with MiXCR, one entry per CDR3 protein. The table includes hundreds of thousands of distinct CDR3 sequences, under 55% detected once. The sample was blood. Every receptor here comes from a man aged 60-69 years in good health.

This clonotype has only a few counts. This sequence joins TRBV11-1 and TRBJ2-7, with D perhaps matching TRBD1 (6 bases). The CDR3 totals 15 residues. V was cut by 1 base and J by 3 bases, with 13 bases left in between. Germline V gene data show CDR1 as SGHAT and CDR2 as FQDESV (reference sequence). This CDR3 reads CASSLEVGGLYEQYF. CDR3 DNA: TGTGCCAGCAGCTTAGAGGTAGGGGGTCTCTACGAGCAGTACTTC.

The J gene is TRBJ1-2, the V gene TRBV9; tentatively, D is TRBD1 (6 bases). Trimming left V 0 bases short and J 4 bases short, with 10 bases between. CDR3 length: 14 residues. Looked up from germline, CDR1 is SGDLS and CDR2 is YYNGEE. The CDR3 region has the DNA TGTGCCAGCAGCGTAGAACAGGGTGCCTATGGCTACACCTTC. It is translated as CASSVEQGAYGYTF.

This chain joins TRBV5-1 and TRBJ2-5; the match to TRBD2 covers 8 bases. The assigned J gene may be wrong: the sequence end matches TRBJ2-7 better. CDR1 SGHRS and CDR2 YFSETQ come from the germline V gene. There are 14 residues in the CDR3. The chain's CDR3 is CASSVQTSANEQYF. CDR3 nucleotides: TGCGCCAGCAGCGTCCAGACTAGCGCTAACGAGCAGTACTTC.

The chain links TRBV6-1 to TRBJ2-3; D is undetermined. The V gene's germline CDR1 is MNHNS and CDR2 SASEGT. The CDR3 contains 14 residues. Trimming removed 4 bases from V and 2 bases from J, with 10 bases in between. This CDR3 is CASSVRHNTDTQYF. CDR3 in DNA: TGTGCCAGCAGTGTAAGGCATAACACAGATACGCAGTATTTT.

This chain joins TRBV9 and TRBJ2-1; 10 bases fit TRBD2. This CDR3 contains 19 residues. J was trimmed by 0 bases and V by 0 bases; bases with no gene match: 9. The germline CDR1 and CDR2 sequences are SGDLS and YYNGEE. The CDR3 DNA reads TGTGCCAGCAGCGTAGGTCTAGCGGGAGTCCCGATCTCCTACAATGAGCAGTTCTTC. Protein sequence: CASSVGLAGVPISYNEQFF.

The chain is built from TRBV6-2 or TRBV6-3 and TRBJ2-3; 9 nucleotides line up with TRBD2. Germline values: CDR1 MNHEY, CDR2 SVGEGT. With V trimmed by 6 bases and J by 6 bases, 7 bases remained unmatched. This CDR3 comprises 14 residues. CDR3 sequence (DNA): TGTGCCAGCAGAGCGGGGGGCCCGTTGGATACGCAGTATTTT. Its translation: CASRAGGPLDTQYF.

V is TRBV7-8 and J is TRBJ2-1; 14 bases fit TRBD2. CDR1 is SGHVS and CDR2 is FQNEAQ in the germline V gene. This CDR3 spans 17 amino acids. V lost 1 base to trimming and J lost 7 bases; unmatched junction nucleotides: 6. CDR3 in amino acids: CASSLVTSGGVVNEQFF. The DNA of the CDR3 is TGTGCCAGCAGCTTAGTGACTAGCGGGGGGGTGGTAAATGAGCAGTTCTTC. Full variable domain (outside the CDR3, taken from reference TRBV7-8 and TRBJ2-1): GAGVSQSPRYKVAKRGQDVALRCDPISGHVSLFWYQQALGQGPEFLTYFQNEAQLDKSGLPSDRFFAERPEGSVSTLKIQRTQQEDSAVYLCASSLVTSGGVVNEQFFGPGTRLTVL.

The chain uses TRBV12-3 or TRBV12-4 and TRBJ2-2; 7 bases are shared with TRBD2. Trimming removed 4 bases from V and 2 bases from J; junction bases left unmatched: 10. CDR3 length: 17 residues. CDR3 in amino acids: CASSSPGLAVNTGELFF. CDR3 nucleotides: TGTGCCAGCAGTTCTCCTGGGCTAGCGGTTAACACCGGGGAGCTGTTTTTT.

This clonotype was picked up one time. This chain connects TRBV5-1 to TRBJ2-4; the D gene is possibly TRBD2 (6 bases). V was pared by 0 bases and J by 13 bases, with 14 bases between. The CDR3 has 13 amino acids. Looked up from germline, CDR1 is SGHRS and CDR2 is YFSETQ. CDR3 DNA sequence: TGCGCCAGCAGCTTGGGGGACTCCGTTGAGCAGTACTTC. It translates to CASSLGDSVEQYF.

The chain couples TRBV29-1 to TRBJ2-3, with no clear D. V was shortened by 3 bases and J by 4 bases, with 23 bases between the two germline ends. Germline V gives CDR1 SQVTM, CDR2 ANQGSEA. The CDR3 contains 17 residues. CDR3 loop: CSVESVWKVLGADTQYF. The CDR3 DNA is TGCAGCGTTGAGTCCGTGTGGAAGGTTCTTGGCGCAGATACGCAGTATTTT.

The chain joins TRBV3-1 to TRBJ1-2, with D perhaps matching TRBD1 (5 bases). Trimming shortened V by 6 bases and J by 2 bases, and 16 bases separated the two germline ends. Germline CDR1 reads LGHDT; CDR2 reads YNNKEL (reference sequence). The CDR3 is made up of 15 amino acids. CDR3 loop: CASRNRGRGNYGYTF. The CDR3 DNA follows: TGTGCCAGCAGAAACCGGGGCAGAGGAAACTATGGCTACACCTTC.

The rearrangement uses TRBV18 and TRBJ2-3; D call uncertain. Trimming pared 3 bases from V and 5 bases from J, leaving 9 bases between. Per germline, CDR1 KGHSH and CDR2 LQKENI. This CDR3 has 13 amino acids. For the CDR3, the DNA is TGTGCCAGCTCACCTAGGATGAGAGATACGCAGTATTTT. This codes for CASSPRMRDTQYF. Based on the CDR3 plus reference TRBV18 and TRBJ2-3, the full variable domain is NAGVMQNPRHLVRRRGQEARLRCSPMKGHSHVYWYRQLPEEGLKFMVYLQKENIIDESGMPKERFSAEFPKEGPSILRIQQVVRGDSAAYFCASSPRMRDTQYFGPGTRLTVL.

The rearrangement joins TRBV10-3 to TRBJ1-1, with D tentatively TRBD1 (6 bases). Per the germline V gene, CDR1 is ENHRY and CDR2 is SYGVKD. V lost 10 bases, J lost 1 base, and 7 bases lay in between. The CDR3 is 11 amino acids. CDR3 in amino acids: CATTGNTEAFF. CDR3 nucleotides: TGTGCCACGACAGGGAACACTGAAGCTTTCTTT.

This clonotype was counted ten times or more. The V and J genes are TRBV4-3 and TRBJ1-2, with D maybe TRBD1 (6 bases). CDR3 size: 14 residues. The V end was cut by 0 bases, the J end by 3 bases, with 8 bases between. From germline, CDR1 is LGHNA and CDR2 YSLEER. CDR3 in amino acids: CASSQDRTDYGYTF. The CDR3, as DNA: TGCGCCAGCAGCCAAGATCGGACAGACTATGGCTACACCTTC.

The chain carries TRBV9 and TRBJ2-1, with 13 bases aligning to TRBD2. The junction had 3 bases not matched to a gene; V was cut back by 0 bases and J by 9 bases. Per the germline V gene, CDR1 is SGDLS and CDR2 is YYNGEE. CDR3 size: 15 residues. CDR3 in amino acids: CASSVGTSGGGEQFF. CDR3 in DNA: TGTGCCAGCAGCGTAGGGACTAGCGGGGGAGGTGAGCAGTTCTTC.

Note on this clonotype: A much bigger clone sits one base away, suggesting this may be a read error. This chain joins TRBV9 and TRBJ2-1, with 7 bases matching TRBD2. Per the germline V gene, CDR1 is SGDLS and CDR2 is YYNGEE. This CDR3 is built from 15 residues. CDR3 nucleotides: TGTGCCAGCAGCCTTCTAGCGGCCAGCGGCAATAAGCAGTTCTTC. Protein sequence: CASSLLAASGNKQFF.

The chain carries TRBV6-6 and TRBJ1-5; tentatively, D is TRBD1 (5 bases). There are 15 residues in the CDR3. CDR1 and CDR2 (germline): MNHNY, SVGAGI (reference sequence). V was trimmed by 6 bases and J by 5 bases, leaving 17 bases between them. CDR3 in amino acids: CASRAEGASHQPQHF. The CDR3 DNA sequence: TGTGCCAGCAGGGCCGAAGGGGCATCGCATCAGCCCCAGCATTTT.

The chain links TRBV6-5 to TRBJ2-5; perhaps D is TRBD1 or TRBD2 (5 bases each). The J call may be incorrect, as the DNA end agrees better with TRBJ2-7. The CDR3 is made up of 14 amino acids. Germline loops: CDR1 MNHEY, CDR2 SVGAGI. In nucleotides, the CDR3 is TGTGCCAGCAGTCGAGGGGTGGTTTCGAACGAGCAGTACTTC. Its translation is CASSRGVVSNEQYF.

This clonotype was counted only a few times. The J gene is TRBJ2-1, the V gene TRBV20-1; 9 bases are shared with TRBD2. The CDR3 totals 15 residues. Losses at the gene ends were 4 bases for V and 13 bases for J; bases not matched to a gene: 17. Germline V gives CDR1 DFQATT, CDR2 SNEGSKA (reference sequence). The CDR3 protein is CSATRDWDLAGAQFF. The DNA for the CDR3 is TGCAGTGCTACCAGAGATTGGGATTTAGCGGGGGCCCAGTTCTTC.

The rearrangement uses TRBV7-9 and TRBJ2-3, with 8 bases matching TRBD1. J gave up 4 bases and V 2 bases, and 8 bases lay outside the gene matches. The CDR3 has 16 residues. CDR1 SEHNR and CDR2 FQNEAQ come from the germline V gene (reference sequence). The CDR3 coding sequence is TGTGCCAGCAGCTTAATCGGGACAGGTGGTGCAGATACGCAGTATTTT. Protein sequence: CASSLIGTGGADTQYF.

This clonotype has only a few counts. The J gene is TRBJ1-2, the V gene TRBV27; a weak D match, TRBD1 (6 bases). CDR3 length: 15 amino acids. Germline V gene sequence: CDR1 MNHEY, CDR2 SMNVEV (reference sequence). The ends were cut back, 0 bases at V and 8 bases at J, with 16 bases in the middle. The CDR3 DNA reads as TGTGCCAGCAGTTTATCCGGGGGCTCATCCTACGGCTACACCTTC. Translated: CASSLSGGSSYGYTF.

This clonotype was counted a few times. The chain combines TRBV9 with TRBJ2-1, with 10 bases lining up with TRBD1. Trimming took 3 bases from V and 3 from J; bases not matched to a gene: 3. Germline V gene sequence: CDR1 SGDLS, CDR2 YYNGEE. This CDR3 comprises 15 residues. Here the CDR3 DNA reads TGTGCCAGCAGCGCGACAGGGGGCGACTACAATGAGCAGTTCTTC. Its protein is CASSATGGDYNEQFF.